What follows are 5 T cell receptor beta chains derived from one specimen sequenced in a study of technical replicates of blood from four donors (dated by TCRdb to 2016 to 2017). To prepare the library, the immunoSEQ multiplex PCR assay was applied. Sourced from immuneACCESS, this table was stored by TCRdb with only in-frame sequences that have V and J called. A share of the clones is absent; for the studies checked, an unresolved V gene accounts for under half, and the remainder has no known explanation. This sample lists 60,000 to 65,000 clones; approximately 92% were detected once. The ten largest make up 4.3% of the sample. Sequenced sample: PBMCs. These receptors came from a human donor in good health. Some clones in this sample may be carry-over from other donors' samples.

V gene TRBV7-2 combines with J gene TRBJ1-2; 8 bases agree with TRBD1. The germline V gene encodes CDR1 SGHTA and CDR2 FQGNSA. The CDR3 runs to 14 residues. Trimming took 6 bases from V and 2 from J; bases not matched to a gene: 5. CDR3 loop: CASSSGGRNYGYTF. Here the CDR3 DNA reads TGTGCCAGCAGTTCAGGGGGCCGGAACTATGGCTACACCTTC.

The rearrangement links TRBV6-4 to TRBJ1-4; D possibly corresponds to TRBD1 (6 bases). CDR3 length equals 14 residues. The V gene's germline CDR1 is MRHNA and CDR2 SNTAGT. V lost 4 bases and J 8 bases, leaving 14 bases between the germline ends. The CDR3 DNA sequence: TGTGCCAGCAGTGTGCCCAGGGGCGGGGAAAAACTGTTTTTT. Residues: CASSVPRGGEKLFF.

This clone occurred many times. The same CDR3 arises from other DNA sequences in this sample as well. The V call is TRBV6-5, the J call TRBJ2-7; 11 bases fit TRBD2. Trimming removed 2 bases from V and 1 base from J; junction bases left unmatched: 1. The CDR3 has 15 residues. CDR1 MNHEY and CDR2 SVGAGI come from the germline V gene. CDR3 residues: CASSYTSGSSYEQYF. DNA for the CDR3: TGTGCCAGCAGTTACACTAGCGGGAGTTCCTACGAGCAGTACTTC.

The chain uses TRBV7-9 and TRBJ1-2; D is possibly TRBD1 (5 bases). This CDR3 spans 15 amino acids. Looked up from germline, CDR1 is SEHNR and CDR2 is FQNEAQ (reference sequence). The germline V and J ends were trimmed by 7 bases and 0 bases, with 15 bases remaining between them. This chain's CDR3 is CASNPTTTANYGYTF. The CDR3, as DNA: TGTGCCAGCAACCCCACGACGACAGCTAACTATGGCTACACCTTC.

J is TRBJ1-2 and V is TRBV7-2; D possibly corresponds to TRBD1 (5 bases). The CDR3 totals 14 residues. CDR1 and CDR2 from the germline V gene are SGHTA and FQGNSA. V gave up 0 bases and J gave up 4 bases, with 9 bases separating them. The CDR3 loop is CASSLARVGYGYTF. The CDR3 DNA is TGTGCCAGCAGCTTAGCCAGGGTGGGCTATGGCTACACCTTC.